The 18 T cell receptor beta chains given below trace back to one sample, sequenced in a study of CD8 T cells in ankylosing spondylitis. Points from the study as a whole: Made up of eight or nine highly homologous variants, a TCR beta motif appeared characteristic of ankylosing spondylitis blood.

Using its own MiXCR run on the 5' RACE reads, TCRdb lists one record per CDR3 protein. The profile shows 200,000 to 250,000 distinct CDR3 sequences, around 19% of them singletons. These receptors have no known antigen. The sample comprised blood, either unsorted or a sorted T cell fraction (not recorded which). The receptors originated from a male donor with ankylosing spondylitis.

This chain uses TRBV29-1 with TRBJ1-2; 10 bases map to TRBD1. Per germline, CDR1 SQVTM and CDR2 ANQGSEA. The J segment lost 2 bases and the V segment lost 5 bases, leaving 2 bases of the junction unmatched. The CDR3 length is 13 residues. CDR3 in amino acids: CSVSGQGNYGYTF. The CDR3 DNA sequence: TGCAGCGTTTCGGGACAGGGGAACTATGGCTACACCTTC.

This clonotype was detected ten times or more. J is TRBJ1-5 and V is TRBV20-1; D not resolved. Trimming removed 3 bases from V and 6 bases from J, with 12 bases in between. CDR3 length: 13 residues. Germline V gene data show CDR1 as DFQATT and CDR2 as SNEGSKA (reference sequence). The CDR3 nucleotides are TGCAGTGCTAGCACGGCAGGACCTCAGCCCCAGCATTTT. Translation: CSASTAGPQPQHF.

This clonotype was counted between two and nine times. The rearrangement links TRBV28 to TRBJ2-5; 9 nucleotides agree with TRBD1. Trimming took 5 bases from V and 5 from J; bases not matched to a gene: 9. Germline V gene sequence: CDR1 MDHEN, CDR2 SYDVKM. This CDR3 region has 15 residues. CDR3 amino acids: CASSTPGTGMETQYF. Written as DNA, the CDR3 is TGTGCCAGCAGTACCCCCGGGACAGGGATGGAGACCCAGTACTTC.

The CDR3 reads CASSLGGSVSYYNEQFF. Here the CDR3 DNA reads TGTGCCAGCAGCTTAGGTGGTTCAGTAAGCTACTACAATGAGCAGTTCTTC. This chain joins TRBV7-6 and TRBJ2-1; D gene unclear. The CDR3 runs to 17 residues. CDR1 is SGHVS, CDR2 FNYEAQ, per germline. V was pared by 1 base and J by 3 bases, with 16 bases between.

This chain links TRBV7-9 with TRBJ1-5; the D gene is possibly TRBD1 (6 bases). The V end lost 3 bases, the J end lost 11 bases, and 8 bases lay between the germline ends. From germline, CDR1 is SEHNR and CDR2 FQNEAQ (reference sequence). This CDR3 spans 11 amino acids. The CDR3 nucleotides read TGTGCCAGCAGCTTGGGACAAACCCAGCATTTT. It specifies CASSLGQTQHF.

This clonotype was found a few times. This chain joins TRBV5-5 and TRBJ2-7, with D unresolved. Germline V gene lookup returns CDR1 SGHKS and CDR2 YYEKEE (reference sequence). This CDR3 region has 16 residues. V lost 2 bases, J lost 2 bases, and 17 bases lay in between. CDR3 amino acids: CASSFSLGSLTYEQYF. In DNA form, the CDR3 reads TGTGCCAGCAGCTTCTCTCTGGGATCCCTGACCTACGAGCAGTACTTC.

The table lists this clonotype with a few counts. This chain's CDR3 is CASNFVEDRPSYEQYF. In DNA, the CDR3 is TGTGCCAGCAATTTTGTAGAGGACAGACCCTCCTACGAGCAGTACTTC. The chain has TRBV2 and TRBJ2-7; tentative D call: TRBD1 (6 bases). The CDR3 totals 16 residues. Looked up from germline, CDR1 is SNHLY and CDR2 is FYNNEI. V was pared by 7 bases and J by 0 bases, with 19 bases between.

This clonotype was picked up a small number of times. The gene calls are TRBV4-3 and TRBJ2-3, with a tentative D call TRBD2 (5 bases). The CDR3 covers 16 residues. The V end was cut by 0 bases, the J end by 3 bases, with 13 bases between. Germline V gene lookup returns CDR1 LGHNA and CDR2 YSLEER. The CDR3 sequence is CASSQDRVAMTDTQYF. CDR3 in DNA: TGCGCCAGCAGCCAAGATCGCGTAGCGATGACAGATACGCAGTATTTT.

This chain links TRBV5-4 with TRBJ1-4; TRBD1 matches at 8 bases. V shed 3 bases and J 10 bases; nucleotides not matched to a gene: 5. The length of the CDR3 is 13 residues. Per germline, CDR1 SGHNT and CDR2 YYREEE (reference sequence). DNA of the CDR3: TGTGCCAGCAGCTCCGGACAGGGAGGAAAACTGTTTTTT. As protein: CASSSGQGGKLFF. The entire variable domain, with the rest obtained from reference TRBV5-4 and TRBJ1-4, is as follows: ETGVTQSPTHLIKTRGQQVTLRCSSQSGHNTVSWYQQALGQGPQFIFQYYREEENGRGNFPPRFSGLQFPNYSSELNVNALELDDSALYLCASSSGQGGKLFFGSGTQLSVL.

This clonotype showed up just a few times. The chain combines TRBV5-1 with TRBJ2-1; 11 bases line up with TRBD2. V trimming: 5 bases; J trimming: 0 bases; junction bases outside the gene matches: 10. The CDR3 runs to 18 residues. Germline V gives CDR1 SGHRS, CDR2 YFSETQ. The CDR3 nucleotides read TGCGCCAGCAGTACGGGACTAGCGGCCAAGAGCTCCTACAATGAGCAGTTCTTC. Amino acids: CASSTGLAAKSSYNEQFF.

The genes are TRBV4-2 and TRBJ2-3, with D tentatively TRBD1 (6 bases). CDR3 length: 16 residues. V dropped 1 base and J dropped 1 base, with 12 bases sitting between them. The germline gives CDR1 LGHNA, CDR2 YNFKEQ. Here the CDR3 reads CASSQVLGGGTDTQYF. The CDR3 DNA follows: TGTGCCAGCAGCCAAGTGCTAGGGGGTGGCACAGATACGCAGTATTTT.

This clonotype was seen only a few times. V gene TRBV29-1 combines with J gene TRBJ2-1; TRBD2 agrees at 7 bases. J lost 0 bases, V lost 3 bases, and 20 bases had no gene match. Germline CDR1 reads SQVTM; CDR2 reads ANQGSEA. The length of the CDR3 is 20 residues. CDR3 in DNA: TGCAGCGTTGATTGGGGAGGACAAATCAGGGCGGGAGACTCCTACAATGAGCAGTTCTTC. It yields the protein CSVDWGGQIRAGDSYNEQFF.

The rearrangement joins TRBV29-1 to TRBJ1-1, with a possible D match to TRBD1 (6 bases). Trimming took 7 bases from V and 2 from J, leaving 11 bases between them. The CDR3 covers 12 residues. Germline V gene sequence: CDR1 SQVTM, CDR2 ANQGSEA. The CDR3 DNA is TGCAGCGGCCTGGACAGTAACACTGAAGCTTTCTTT. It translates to CSGLDSNTEAFF.

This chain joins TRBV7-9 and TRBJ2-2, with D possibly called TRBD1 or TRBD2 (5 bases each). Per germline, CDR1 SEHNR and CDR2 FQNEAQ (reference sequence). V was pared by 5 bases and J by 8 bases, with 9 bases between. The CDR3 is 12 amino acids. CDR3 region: CASSPGRGELFF. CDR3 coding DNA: TGTGCCAGCAGCCCGGGACGTGGGGAGCTGTTTTTT.

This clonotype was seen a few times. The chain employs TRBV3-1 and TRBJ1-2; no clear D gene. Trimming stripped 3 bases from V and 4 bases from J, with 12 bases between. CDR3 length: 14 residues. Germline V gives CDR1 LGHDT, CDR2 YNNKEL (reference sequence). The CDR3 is CASSHNSKGYGYTF. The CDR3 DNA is TGTGCCAGCAGCCATAACTCAAAGGGCTATGGCTACACCTTC.

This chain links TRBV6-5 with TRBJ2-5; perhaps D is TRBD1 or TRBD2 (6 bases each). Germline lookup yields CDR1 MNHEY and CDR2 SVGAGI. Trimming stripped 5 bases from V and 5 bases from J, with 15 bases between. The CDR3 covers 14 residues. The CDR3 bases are TGTGCCAGCAGTAACACCGGGGGCCGGGAGACCCAGTACTTC. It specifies CASSNTGGRETQYF.

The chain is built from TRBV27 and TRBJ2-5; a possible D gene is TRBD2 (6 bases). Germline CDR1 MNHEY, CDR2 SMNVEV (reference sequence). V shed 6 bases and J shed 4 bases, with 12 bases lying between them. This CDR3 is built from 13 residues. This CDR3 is CASRGQGGETQYF. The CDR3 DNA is TGTGCCAGCAGAGGGCAGGGAGGAGAGACCCAGTACTTC.

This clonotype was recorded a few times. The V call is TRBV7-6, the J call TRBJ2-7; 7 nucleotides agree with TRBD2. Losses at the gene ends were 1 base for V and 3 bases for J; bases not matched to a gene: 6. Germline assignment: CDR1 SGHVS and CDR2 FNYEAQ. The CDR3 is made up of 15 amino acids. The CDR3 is CASSLGWTGGYEQYF. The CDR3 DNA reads TGTGCCAGCAGCTTAGGATGGACGGGAGGCTACGAGCAGTACTTC.